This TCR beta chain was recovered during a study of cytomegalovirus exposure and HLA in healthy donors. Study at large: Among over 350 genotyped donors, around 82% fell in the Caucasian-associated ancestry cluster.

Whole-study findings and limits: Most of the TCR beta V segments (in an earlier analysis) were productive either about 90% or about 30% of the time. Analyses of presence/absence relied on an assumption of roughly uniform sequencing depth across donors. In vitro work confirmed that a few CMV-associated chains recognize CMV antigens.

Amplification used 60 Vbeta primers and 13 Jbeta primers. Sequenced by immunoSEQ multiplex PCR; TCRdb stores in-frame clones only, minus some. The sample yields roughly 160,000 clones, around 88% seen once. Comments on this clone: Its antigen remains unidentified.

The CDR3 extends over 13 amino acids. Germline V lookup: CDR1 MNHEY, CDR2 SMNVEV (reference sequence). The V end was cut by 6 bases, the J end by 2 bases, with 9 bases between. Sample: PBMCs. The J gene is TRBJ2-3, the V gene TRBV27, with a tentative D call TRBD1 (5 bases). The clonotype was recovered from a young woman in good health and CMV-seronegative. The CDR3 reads CASRGHSTDTQYF. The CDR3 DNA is TGTGCCAGCAGAGGACACTCCACAGATACGCAGTATTTT.